This T cell receptor beta chain was obtained from a study of T cells in Graves' hyperthyroidism and ophthalmopathy. Broader study findings: The model identified upcoming ophthalmopathy a median roughly 6 months ahead of onset. Blood held most thyroid clonotypes expanded above 0.001 frequency.

Amplification targeted TCR beta CDR3 regions from RNA transcripts. HTBI primers were the set used in a first-round RT-PCR of the TCR CDR3. TCRdb recomputed calls from the multiplex PCR reads with MiXCR, one row per CDR3 protein. The sample contains roughly 560,000 distinct CDR3 sequences, roughly 14% of which appear only once. CDR3 length: 13 residues. Between the trimmed V and J ends, which lost 8 bases and 0 bases, there was a span of 10 bases. In germline, CDR1 is SNHLY, CDR2 FYNNEI. Ophthalmopathy patients showed a Clinical Activity Score of at least 3, NOSPECS grade of at least 4 and duration under 3 months. Lactation, pregnancy, other autoimmune disease or uncontrolled infection led to exclusion of patients. This clonotype appeared many times. The antigen remains undetermined.

The chain has TRBV2 and TRBJ1-2; unclear D gene. The sequencing sample was made of blood. This sequence originates from a woman in her forties with Graves' ophthalmopathy. CDR3 sequence reads: CASRASANYGYTF. As DNA, the CDR3 is TGTGCCAGCCGGGCCAGTGCTAACTATGGCTACACCTTC.